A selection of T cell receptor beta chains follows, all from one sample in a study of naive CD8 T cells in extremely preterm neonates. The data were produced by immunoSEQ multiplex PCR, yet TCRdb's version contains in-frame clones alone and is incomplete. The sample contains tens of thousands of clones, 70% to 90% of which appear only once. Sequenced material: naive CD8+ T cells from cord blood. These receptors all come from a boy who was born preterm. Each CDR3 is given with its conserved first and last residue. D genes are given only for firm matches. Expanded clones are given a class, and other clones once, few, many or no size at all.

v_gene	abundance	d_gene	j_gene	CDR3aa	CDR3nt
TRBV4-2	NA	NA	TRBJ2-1	CASSQGYNEQFF	TGTGCCAGCAGCCAAGGGTACAATGAGCAGTTCTTC
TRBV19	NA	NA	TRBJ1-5	CASSIPGGNQPQHF	TGTGCCAGTAGTATCCCAGGGGGCAATCAGCCCCAGCATTTT
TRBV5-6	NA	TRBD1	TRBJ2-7	CASSLGDSSYEQYF	TGTGCCAGCAGCTTGGGGGACAGCTCCTACGAGCAGTACTTC
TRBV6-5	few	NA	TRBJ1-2	CASSYTNYGYTF	TGTGCCAGCAGTTACACTAACTATGGCTACACCTTC
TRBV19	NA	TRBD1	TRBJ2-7	CASSADRPPYEQYF	TGTGCCAGTAGTGCGGACAGGCCGCCCTACGAGCAGTACTTC
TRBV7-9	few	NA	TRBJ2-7	CASGSSYEQYF	TGTGCCAGCGGAAGCTCCTACGAGCAGTACTTC
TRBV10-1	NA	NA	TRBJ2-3	CASSDRPDTQYF	TGCGCCAGCAGTGACAGGCCAGATACGCAGTATTTT
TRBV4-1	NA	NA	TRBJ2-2	CASSPQGVNTGELFF	TGCGCCAGCAGCCCCCAGGGTGTAAACACCGGGGAGCTGTTTTTT
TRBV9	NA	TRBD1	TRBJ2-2	CASGTGRSTGELFF	TGTGCCAGCGGGACAGGGCGGAGCACCGGGGAGCTGTTTTTT
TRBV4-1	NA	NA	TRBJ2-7	CASSHVYEQYF	TGCGCCAGCAGCCACGTTTACGAGCAGTACTTC
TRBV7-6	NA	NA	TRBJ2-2	CASSPGHTGELFF	TGTGCCAGCAGCCCCGGACACACCGGGGAGCTGTTTTTT
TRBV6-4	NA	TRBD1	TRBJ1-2	CASREQGNYGYTF	TGTGCCAGCAGAGAACAGGGGAACTATGGCTACACCTTC
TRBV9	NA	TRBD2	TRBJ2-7	CASSGSGGPYEQYF	TGTGCCAGCAGCGGAAGCGGGGGGCCCTACGAGCAGTACTTC
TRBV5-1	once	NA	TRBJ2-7	CASSFGGVPYYEQYF	TGCGCCAGCAGCTTCGGAGGGGTCCCCTACTACGAGCAGTACTTC
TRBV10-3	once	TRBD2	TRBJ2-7	CAISEKGQERTSGGYEQYF	TGTGCCATCAGTGAAAAGGGACAGGAAAGAACTAGCGGGGGCTACGAGCAGTACTTC
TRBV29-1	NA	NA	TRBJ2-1	CSVENNEQFF	TGCAGCGTTGAAAACAATGAGCAGTTCTTC
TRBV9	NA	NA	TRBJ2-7	CASSVGDPTYEQYF	TGTGCCAGCAGCGTAGGAGACCCTACCTACGAGCAGTACTTC
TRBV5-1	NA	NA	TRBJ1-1	CASSLEGGTEAFF	TGCGCCAGCAGCTTGGAGGGGGGCACTGAAGCTTTCTTT
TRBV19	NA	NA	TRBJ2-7	CATSTHSSYEQYF	TGTGCCACCTCGACCCACAGCTCCTACGAGCAGTACTTC
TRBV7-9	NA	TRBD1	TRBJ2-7	CASSWGTGGYEQYF	TGTGCCAGCAGCTGGGGGACAGGGGGCTACGAGCAGTACTTC
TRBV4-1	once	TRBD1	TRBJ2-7	CASSQVPTGYEQYF	TGCGCCAGCAGCCAAGTTCCGACAGGGTACGAGCAGTACTTC
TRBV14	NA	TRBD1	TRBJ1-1	CASSQGTGGFLNTEAFF	TGTGCCAGCAGCCAAGGGACAGGGGGCTTTTTGAACACTGAAGCTTTCTTT
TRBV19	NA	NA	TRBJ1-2	CASRPSGPYGYTF	TGTGCCAGTAGACCCTCGGGACCGTATGGCTACACCTTC
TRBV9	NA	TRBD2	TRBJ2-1	CASSGTSGNEQFF	TGTGCCAGCAGCGGGACTAGCGGCAATGAGCAGTTCTTC
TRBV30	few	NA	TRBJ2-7	CAWSVQGYEQYF	TGTGCCTGGAGTGTACAGGGTTACGAGCAGTACTTC
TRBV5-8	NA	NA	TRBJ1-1	CASSLRNTEAFF	TGTGCCAGCAGCTTGCGCAACACTGAAGCTTTCTTT
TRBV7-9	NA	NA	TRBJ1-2	CASSLTVYGYTF	TGTGCCAGCAGCTTGACAGTTTATGGCTACACCTTC
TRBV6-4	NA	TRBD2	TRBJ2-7	CASSASGAYEQYF	TGTGCCAGCAGTGCTAGCGGGGCCTACGAGCAGTACTTC
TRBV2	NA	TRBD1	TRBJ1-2	CASRRTGGGYTF	TGTGCCAGCAGGCGGACAGGGGGCGGCTACACCTTC
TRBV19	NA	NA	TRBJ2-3	CASSISRGSPDTQYF	TGTGCCAGTAGTATTTCGAGGGGGAGTCCAGATACGCAGTATTTT
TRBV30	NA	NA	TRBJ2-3	CAWSVGPDTQYF	TGTGCCTGGAGTGTAGGGCCAGATACGCAGTATTTT
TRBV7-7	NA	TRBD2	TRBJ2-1	CASSLGTSGGNNEQFF	TGTGCCAGCAGCTTGGGGACTAGCGGGGGGAACAATGAGCAGTTCTTC
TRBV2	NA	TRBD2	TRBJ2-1	CASSELAGYNEQFF	TGTGCCAGCAGTGAACTAGCGGGGTACAATGAGCAGTTCTTC
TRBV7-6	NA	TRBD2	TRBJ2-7	CASSLGDLAGGTYEQYF	TGTGCCAGCAGCTTAGGGGATCTAGCGGGGGGAACCTACGAGCAGTACTTC
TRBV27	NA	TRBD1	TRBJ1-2	CASSLYYRGNYGYTF	TGTGCCAGCAGTCTGTACTACAGGGGAAACTATGGCTACACCTTC
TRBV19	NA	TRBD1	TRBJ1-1	CASKPDRGHTEAFF	TGTGCCAGTAAACCTGACAGGGGGCACACTGAAGCTTTCTTT